The next 21 T cell receptor beta chains were all read from a single sample in a study of beta chain features in type 1 diabetes. Notes on the study in general: Shortening that was moderate but significant affected the TCRB CDR3s of Type 1 diabetes patients in all four CD4+ subsets.

What these receptors recognize is not known. Every isolated RNA sample was fully reverse transcribed, so sequencing captured expressed TCRB transcripts. The repertoire was sequenced with immunoSEQ multiplex PCR; TCRdb's copy has only in-frame clones and lacks some. This sample has 600,000 to 700,000 clones, with roughly 12% found just once. The sample taken for sequencing was naive CD4+ T cells from blood. These receptors originate from a man younger than 45 with type 1 diabetes.

This clone was observed a few times. This CDR3 is also generated by other DNA sequences in the sample. The chain couples TRBV18 to TRBJ2-5; the D gene could be TRBD1 or TRBD2 (5 bases each). The germline gives CDR1 KGHSH, CDR2 LQKENI. V was clipped by 0 bases and J by 5 bases, with 7 bases between them. This CDR3 is built from 13 residues. This CDR3 reads CASSPPGGETQYF. For the CDR3, the DNA is TGTGCCAGCTCACCACCTGGGGGTGAGACCCAGTACTTC. Full variable domain (remainder filled in from reference TRBV18 and TRBJ2-5): NAGVMQNPRHLVRRRGQEARLRCSPMKGHSHVYWYRQLPEEGLKFMVYLQKENIIDESGMPKERFSAEFPKEGPSILRIQQVVRGDSAAYFCASSPPGGETQYFGPGTRLLVL.

This clone has a handful of counts. The same CDR3 can be traced to other DNA sequences in this sample. This chain links TRBV29-1 with TRBJ2-6, with D hard to call. Germline-derived CDR1 and CDR2 are SQVTM and ANQGSEA. The CDR3 consists of 13 residues. The ends were cut back, 4 bases at V and 1 base at J, with 5 bases in the middle. Here the CDR3 reads CSVAGSGANVLTF. The CDR3 DNA reads TGCAGCGTTGCTGGGTCTGGGGCCAACGTCCTGACTTTC.

This clone occurred a few times. The chain has TRBV19 and TRBJ2-1; D assignment may be TRBD1 or TRBD2 (5 bases each). Germline V gives CDR1 LNHDA, CDR2 SQIVND (reference sequence). CDR3 length: 14 residues. The ends were cut back, 7 bases at V and 1 base at J, with 11 bases in the middle. The DNA for the CDR3 is TGTGCCAGTACGAATGGGGGTTCCTACAATGAGCAGTTCTTC. Encoded protein: CASTNGGSYNEQFF.

The V gene is TRBV27, the J gene TRBJ1-1; possibly TRBD1 for D (5 bases). V gave up 6 bases and J gave up 1 base, with 12 bases separating them. Germline-derived CDR1 and CDR2 are MNHEY and SMNVEV (reference sequence). The CDR3 runs 14 residues. CDR3 region: CASRRQPENTEAFF. Written as DNA, the CDR3 is TGTGCCAGCAGGAGACAGCCCGAGAACACTGAAGCTTTCTTT.

The CDR3 DNA reads as TGTGCCAGCAGCTTAGATAGGACAGGCAGAAACATTCAGTACTTC. This encodes CASSLDRTGRNIQYF. The V and J genes are TRBV7-9 and TRBJ2-4, with 7 nucleotides matching TRBD1. This CDR3 is 15 amino acids long. CDR1 is SEHNR and CDR2 is FQNEAQ in the germline V gene (reference sequence). Unmatched junction bases numbered 6, after V lost 1 base and J lost 6 bases.

The table lists this clone with a few counts. The chain recombines TRBV7-9 with TRBJ2-1, with D tentatively TRBD1 (5 bases). This CDR3 is 14 amino acids long. Germline V gene lookup returns CDR1 SEHNR and CDR2 FQNEAQ (reference sequence). V was cut by 3 bases and J by 9 bases, with 15 bases left in between. CDR3 region: CASSLTATDGEQFF. CDR3 DNA sequence: TGTGCCAGCAGCTTGACAGCTACGGATGGTGAGCAGTTCTTC.

This clone was observed a few times. The rearrangement uses TRBV27 and TRBJ1-1, with TRBD1 matching 7 bases. Looked up from germline, CDR1 is MNHEY and CDR2 is SMNVEV (reference sequence). The CDR3 contains 15 residues. J gave up 8 bases and V 4 bases, and 13 bases lay outside the gene matches. The CDR3 loop is CASSSSGTAYMEAFF. The CDR3 DNA reads as TGTGCCAGCAGTTCCTCCGGGACAGCCTACATGGAAGCTTTCTTT.

The CDR3 is CSVEKKVGRTSFGDTQYF. The CDR3 DNA reads TGCAGCGTTGAAAAAAAAGTGGGACGGACATCCTTCGGAGATACGCAGTATTTT. The genes are TRBV29-1 and TRBJ2-3; D assignment may be TRBD1 or TRBD2 (5 bases each). Germline V CDR1 and CDR2: SQVTM, ANQGSEA. The CDR3 is 18 amino acids. Trimming removed 2 bases at V and 5 bases at J, with 26 bases between.

This chain connects TRBV5-4 to TRBJ2-5, with TRBD1 matching over 10 bases. The CDR3 sequence is 15 residues long. Germline lookup yields CDR1 SGHNT and CDR2 YYREEE (reference sequence). V was pared by 4 bases and J by 4 bases, with 7 bases of the junction left unmatched. Here the CDR3 DNA reads TGTGCCAGCAGCACGTGGGACAGGGGAGGAGAGACCCAGTACTTC. Amino acid sequence: CASSTWDRGGETQYF. Full variable domain (missing parts from reference TRBV5-4 and TRBJ2-5): ETGVTQSPTHLIKTRGQQVTLRCSSQSGHNTVSWYQQALGQGPQFIFQYYREEENGRGNFPPRFSGLQFPNYSSELNVNALELDDSALYLCASSTWDRGGETQYFGPGTRLLVL.

The rearrangement joins TRBV7-9 to TRBJ2-7, with D maybe TRBD1 (6 bases). The germline gives CDR1 SEHNR, CDR2 FQNEAQ (reference sequence). The V end lost 2 bases, the J end lost 4 bases, and 12 bases lay between the germline ends. The CDR3 runs 14 residues. The CDR3 loop reads CASSLIQGPYEQYF. In DNA, the CDR3 is TGTGCCAGCAGCTTAATACAGGGACCGTACGAGCAGTACTTC.

This clone was detected only a few times. The chain has TRBV25-1 and TRBJ1-4; 8 bases fit TRBD1. Germline-derived CDR1 and CDR2 are MGHDK and SYGVNS. J gave up 8 bases and V 3 bases, and 11 bases lay outside the gene matches. The CDR3 is 16 amino acids. CDR3 residues: CASSDPSGQGWEKLFF. The CDR3 DNA sequence: TGTGCCAGCAGTGACCCTTCAGGACAGGGCTGGGAAAAACTGTTTTTT.

The chain carries TRBV5-8 and TRBJ2-1; D may be TRBD1 (5 bases). The CDR3 sequence is 14 residues long. Germline V gene data show CDR1 as SGHTS and CDR2 as YDEGEE. Between the trimmed V and J ends, which lost 0 bases and 4 bases, there was a span of 8 bases. Here the CDR3 DNA reads TGTGCCAGCAGCTTGGTACAGGTTTACAATGAGCAGTTCTTC. Protein: CASSLVQVYNEQFF.

This clone has more than one count but fewer than ten. CDR3 in DNA: TGTGCCAGCAGCCTCCGGGACAGACTCTCTGGGGCCAACGTCCTGACTTTC. Amino acid sequence: CASSLRDRLSGANVLTF. The genes are TRBV13 and TRBJ2-6; 7 bases match TRBD1. This CDR3 contains 17 residues. Germline V gene lookup returns CDR1 PRHDT and CDR2 FYEKMQ (reference sequence). With V trimmed by 5 bases and J by 0 bases, 7 bases remained unmatched.

This chain links TRBV11-3 with TRBJ2-1; maybe TRBD1 (5 bases). Germline CDR1 is SGHNT and CDR2 is YENEEA. V was shortened by 5 bases and J by 4 bases, with 18 bases between the two germline ends. This CDR3 comprises 16 residues. The CDR3, as DNA: TGTGCCAGCAGCCTCACCAGGGTCACGGAGTACAATGAGCAGTTCTTC. It translates to CASSLTRVTEYNEQFF.

The chain joins TRBV2 to TRBJ1-3; D not certain. This CDR3 is built from 14 residues. Trimming stripped 3 bases from V and 4 bases from J, with 10 bases between. Germline V gene sequence: CDR1 SNHLY, CDR2 FYNNEI. The DNA of the CDR3 is TGTGCCAGCAGTGAGCGGCAGCTAGGAAACACCATATATTTT. Its translation: CASSERQLGNTIYF.

This clone was recorded a few times. The rearrangement links TRBV21-1 to TRBJ1-2. TRBV21-1 is termed a pseudogene. The CDR3 consists of 15 residues. For the CDR3, the DNA is TGTGCCAGCAGCCCTAAGCCCGGGAGTAACTATGGCTACACCTTC. Translation: CASSPKPGSNYGYTF.

The chain links TRBV15 to TRBJ2-3; D is unclear. The V gene lost 4 bases and the J gene lost 12 bases, with 14 bases spanning the gap. From germline, CDR1 is LNHNV and CDR2 YYDKDF (reference sequence). There are 12 residues in the CDR3. CDR3 nucleotide sequence: TGTGCCACCAGCACCCAAGTGAGGTTCCAGTATTTT. Translated, it gives CATSTQVRFQYF.

The rearrangement uses TRBV5-1 and TRBJ2-1, with 12 nucleotides matching TRBD2. The CDR3 is 16 residues long. Germline assignment: CDR1 SGHRS and CDR2 YFSETQ. V shed 2 bases and J 2 bases; nucleotides not matched to a gene: 2. CDR3 in DNA: TGCGCCAGCAGCTTCCCTAGCGGGGGGGCCTACAATGAGCAGTTCTTC. It specifies CASSFPSGGAYNEQFF.

This clone was observed a handful of times. The chain carries TRBV10-3 and TRBJ1-1; the D is unclear. The CDR3 extends over 15 amino acids. The germline V and J ends were trimmed by 3 bases and 0 bases, with 11 bases remaining between them. Germline lookup yields CDR1 ENHRY and CDR2 SYGVKD. DNA of the CDR3: TGTGCCATCAGTGATCAATCGCCTATGAACACTGAAGCTTTCTTT. This translates into CAISDQSPMNTEAFF.

The V call is TRBV14, the J call TRBJ1-4, with 9 positions matching TRBD1. Germline trimming cut 4 bases from V and 8 bases from J; bases unmatched to any gene: 8. There are 15 residues in the CDR3. The germline gives CDR1 SGHDN, CDR2 FVKESK. CDR3 in DNA: TGTGCCAGCAGCCGGCTGGGACAGGGTGGAGAAAAACTGTTTTTT. This gives the protein CASSRLGQGGEKLFF.

This clone turned up a few times. This chain connects TRBV10-3 to TRBJ2-1, with 7 bases lining up with TRBD2. CDR3 length: 13 residues. V shed 6 bases and J 5 bases; nucleotides not matched to a gene: 4. The V gene's germline CDR1 is ENHRY and CDR2 SYGVKD. The CDR3 loop is CAISRGTNNEQFF. CDR3 coding DNA: TGTGCCATCAGCCGCGGGACTAACAATGAGCAGTTCTTC.